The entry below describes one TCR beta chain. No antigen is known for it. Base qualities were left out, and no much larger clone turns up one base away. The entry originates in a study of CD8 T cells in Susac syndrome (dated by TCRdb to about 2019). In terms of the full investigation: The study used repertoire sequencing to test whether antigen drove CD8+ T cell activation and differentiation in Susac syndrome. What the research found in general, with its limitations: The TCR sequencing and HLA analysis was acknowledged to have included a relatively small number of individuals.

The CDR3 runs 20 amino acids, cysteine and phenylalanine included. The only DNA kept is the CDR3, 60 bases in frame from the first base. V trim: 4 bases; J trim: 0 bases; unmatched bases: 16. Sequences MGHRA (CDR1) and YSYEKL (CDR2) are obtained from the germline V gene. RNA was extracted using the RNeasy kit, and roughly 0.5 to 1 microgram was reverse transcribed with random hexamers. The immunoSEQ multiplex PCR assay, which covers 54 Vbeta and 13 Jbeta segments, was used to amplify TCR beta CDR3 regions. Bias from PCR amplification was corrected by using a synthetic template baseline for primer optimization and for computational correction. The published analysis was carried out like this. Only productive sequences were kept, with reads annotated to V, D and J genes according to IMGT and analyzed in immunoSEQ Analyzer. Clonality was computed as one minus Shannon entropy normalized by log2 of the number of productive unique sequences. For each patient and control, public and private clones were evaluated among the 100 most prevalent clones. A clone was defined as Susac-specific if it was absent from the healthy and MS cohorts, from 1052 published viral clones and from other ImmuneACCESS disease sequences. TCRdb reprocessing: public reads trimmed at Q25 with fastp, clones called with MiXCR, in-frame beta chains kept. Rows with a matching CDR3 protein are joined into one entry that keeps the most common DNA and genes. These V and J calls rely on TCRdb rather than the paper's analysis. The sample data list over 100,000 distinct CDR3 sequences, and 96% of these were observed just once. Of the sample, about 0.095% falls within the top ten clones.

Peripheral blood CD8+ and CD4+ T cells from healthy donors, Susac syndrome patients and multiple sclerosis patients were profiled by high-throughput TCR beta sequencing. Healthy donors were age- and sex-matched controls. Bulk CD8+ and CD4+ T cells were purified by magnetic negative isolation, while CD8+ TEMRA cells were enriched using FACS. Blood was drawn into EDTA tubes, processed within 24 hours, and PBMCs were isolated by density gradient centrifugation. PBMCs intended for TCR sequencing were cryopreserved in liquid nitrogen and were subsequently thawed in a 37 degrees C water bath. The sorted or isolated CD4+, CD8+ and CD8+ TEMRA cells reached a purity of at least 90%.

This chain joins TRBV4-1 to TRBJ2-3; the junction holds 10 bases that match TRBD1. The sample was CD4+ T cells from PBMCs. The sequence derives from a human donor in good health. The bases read TGCGCCAGCAGCCGACCGGGACAGGGGCGTTTTAGCGGGAGCACAGATACGCAGTATTTT. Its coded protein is CASSRPGQGRFSGSTDTQYF.